What follows describes a single T cell receptor beta chain. No cognate antigen has been identified for it. Nothing much larger sits one base from this clone, and base qualities are not available. The data were obtained in a study of blood T cell repertoires in COVID-19 (dated by TCRdb to about 2020). Turning to the overall study: Samples covering the acute and convalescent phases of COVID-19 were provided by collaborators in the United States, Italy and Spain. The prospective study material was composed of cDNA or gDNA derived from T cells, B-cell-depleted T cells, or PBMCs. Subjects who had been exposed to COVID-19, were actively infected with it, or had recovered from it provided the deeply sampled blood TCRbeta repertoires that made up the dataset. The repertoires were released in a freely available public database intended as a resource for research on the immune response to SARS-CoV-2. The samples were drawn from two sources: the first 160 participants of the ongoing ImmuneRACE study, and 1,200 or so subjects contributed by 6 global collaborators. A de-identified subject ID, COVID-19 status, age in years and sex were almost always included in the sample metadata. Where available, HLA class I and class II types were taken from metadata supplied by the sample provider and were not determined by assay-based typing.

Taken from the germline V gene, the CDR1 and CDR2 loops are MNHEY and SVGAGI. Inclusive of the bounding cysteine and phenylalanine, the CDR3 is 16 residues long. Only the CDR3 part of the read is kept: 48 bases, read in frame from the first base. V has 3 bases trimmed and J has 3 bases trimmed; junction bases matching no gene number 7. TCRbeta CDR3 regions were amplified from genomic DNA using the immunoSEQ Assay, a bias-controlled multiplex PCR. For the original study's pipeline: Nucleated cell counts per sample were estimated from amplification of reference gene primers within the assay. Sequence reads were collapsed and filtered to measure the absolute abundance of every unique TCRbeta CDR3 rearrangement. Productive Simpson clonality was computed per sample as the square root of Simpson's diversity index over productive rearrangements. TCRdb holds this immuneACCESS table with in-frame rearrangements only. Some clones are missing; in checked studies, unresolved V genes explain under half, and the rest has no known cause. V, J and clone size are taken as reported in that table, and D and trimming were inferred from the DNA itself. The table for this sample lists 250,000 to 300,000 clones; 80% to 90% of them were counted only once. Of the sample, 4.1% falls within the top ten clones.

Enrolling through a virtual design, the prospective study's participants ranged in age from roughly 18 to 95 years and lived across some 22 United States geographic areas. In the prospective study, participants were assigned to cohorts based on the clinical history participants reported in a screening survey and a study questionnaire. Mobile phlebotomists in the prospective study collected whole blood, serum and a nasopharyngeal or oropharyngeal swab from every participant. Over a roughly 2-month period, participants in the prospective study had the option of providing additional blood draws and questionnaires. Before DNA extraction, prospective study blood samples were shipped either frozen or at room temperature. On the study overall, not on this receptor specifically: The quantity of clinical and demographic metadata differed by source and by participant and was supplied without curation.

The receptor's source is a young man with acute COVID-19. In this chain, TRBV6-5 is recombined with TRBJ1-2; TRBD1 aligns with 10 central bases. Sequenced sample: PBMCs or T cells enriched from blood (not recorded which). The CDR3 here reads CASSYLRTGGDYGYTF. The sequenced DNA is TGTGCCAGCAGTTATCTCCGGACAGGGGGGGACTATGGCTACACCTTC.